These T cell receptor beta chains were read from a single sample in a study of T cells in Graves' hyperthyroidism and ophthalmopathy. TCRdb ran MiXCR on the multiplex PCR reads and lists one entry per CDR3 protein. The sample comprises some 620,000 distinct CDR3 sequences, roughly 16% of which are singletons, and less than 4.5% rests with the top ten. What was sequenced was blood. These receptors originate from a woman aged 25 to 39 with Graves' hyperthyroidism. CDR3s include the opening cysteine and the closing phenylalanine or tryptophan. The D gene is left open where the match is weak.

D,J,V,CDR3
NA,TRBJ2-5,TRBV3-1,CASSQEAVETQYF
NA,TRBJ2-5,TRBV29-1,CSVIGETQYF
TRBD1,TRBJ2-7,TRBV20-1,CSARDPGQGFIPLVYEQYF
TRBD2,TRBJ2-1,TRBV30,CAWRKPSGGGNEQFF
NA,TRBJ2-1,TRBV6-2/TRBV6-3,CASINAGWALNEQFF
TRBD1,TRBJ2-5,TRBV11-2,CASSKGAQETQYF
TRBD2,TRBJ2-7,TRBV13,CASSFLAGVFREQYF
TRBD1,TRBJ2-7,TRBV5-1,CASSSGTGAYEQYF
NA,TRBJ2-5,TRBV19,CASSATGSRGKETQYF
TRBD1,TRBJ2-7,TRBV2,CASRGSRGREGRRYEQYF